This TCR beta chain originates from a study of blood T cell repertoires in COVID-19. After removal of 3 bases from V and 8 bases from J, the junction contained 4 bases not matched to a gene. Germline CDR1 LNHDA, CDR2 SQIVND (reference sequence). The CDR3 extends over 13 amino acids. This clone showed up just a few times. In the original analysis: Nucleated cell number was recorded as an estimate derived from reference gene primer amplification. Only in-frame clones appear in the TCRdb table, and some are missing; sequencing was by immunoSEQ multiplex PCR. The V and J calls and clone size are taken from that table; D and trimming were inferred from the DNA. The table records roughly 330,000 clones, about nine tenths of them present only once.

Specimen: peripheral blood. The TCR was taken from a young man with COVID-19, enrolled during active disease. J is TRBJ1-1 and V is TRBV19; TRBD1 matches at 9 bases. The CDR3 region is CASSMGQGTEAFF. CDR3 in DNA: TGTGCCAGTAGTATGGGACAGGGCACAGAAGCTTTCTTT.